These 29 T cell receptor beta chains originate from one sample sequenced in a study of blood T cells in healthy people across ages. PCR was performed a second time for roughly 7 to 11 cycles using a sample-barcoded 5' primer and a J-beta primer mix. TCRdb re-called the 5' RACE reads with MiXCR, one entry per CDR3 protein. The sample records some 1.4 million distinct CDR3 sequences, about 40% being singletons. The sequencing sample was made of blood. The source is a woman aged 18-29 years in good health.

This clonotype was counted once. This rearrangement joins TRBV6-1 to TRBJ2-1; TRBD1 or TRBD2 may be the D gene (6 bases each). V lost 6 bases and J 0 bases, leaving 21 bases between the germline ends. This CDR3 comprises 18 residues. Germline CDR1 MNHNS, CDR2 SASEGT. CDR3 region: CASSSLVGGVSSYNEQFF. The CDR3 DNA is TGTGCCAGCAGCTCACTAGTGGGGGGCGTAAGCTCCTACAATGAGCAGTTCTTC.

The chain combines TRBV27 with TRBJ2-4; weak D call: TRBD1 (7 bases). The CDR3 has 13 residues. V lost 4 bases and J lost 5, with 9 bases in between. Germline values: CDR1 MNHEY, CDR2 SMNVEV (reference sequence). As DNA, the CDR3 is TGTGCCAGCAGTTCCAGGGGGGAAAACATTCAGTACTTC. Translating it yields CASSSRGENIQYF.

The gene calls are TRBV10-3 and TRBJ2-1; possibly TRBD2 for D (5 bases). Trimming took off 0 bases at V and 6 bases at J, with 15 bases between the two ends. Germline V gene lookup returns CDR1 ENHRY and CDR2 SYGVKD. This CDR3 spans 16 amino acids. CDR3 DNA: TGTGCCATCAGTGAGTCAAACTTCCCTCGGGGCAATGAGCAGTTCTTC. Translation gives CAISESNFPRGNEQFF.

The chain has TRBV28 and TRBJ2-7; perhaps TRBD2 as D (6 bases). V was clipped by 3 bases and J by 2 bases, with 17 bases between them. Germline V gene data show CDR1 as MDHEN and CDR2 as SYDVKM. The CDR3 runs 16 residues. The CDR3 DNA sequence: TGTGCCAGCAGTTTCCGGGGCCGCTGGGGGGCCTACGAGCAGTACTTC. Translated: CASSFRGRWGAYEQYF.

The chain joins TRBV20-1 to TRBJ2-4, with 8 bases fitting TRBD1. Near its end, the DNA agrees better with TRBJ2-7, so the J call may be wrong. Germline V CDR1 and CDR2: DFQATT, SNEGSKA (reference sequence). The CDR3 runs to 15 residues. As DNA, the CDR3 is TGCAGTGCTAGAGACCGAGACAGGGGTACCTACGAGCAGTACTTC. Protein product: CSARDRDRGTYEQYF.

This clonotype was observed a handful of times. For the CDR3, the DNA is TGTGCCACCAGTGATTGGCAGGGCGGCACAGATACGCAGTATTTT. Its protein product is CATSDWQGGTDTQYF. The chain employs TRBV24-1 and TRBJ2-3; D possibly corresponds to TRBD1 (5 bases). The CDR3 sequence is 15 residues long. In germline, CDR1 is KGHDR, CDR2 SFDVKD. The V and J ends lost 2 bases and 1 base respectively, with 9 bases between them.

The rearrangement uses TRBV20-1 and TRBJ2-1; no definite D call. This CDR3 region has 14 residues. The V end was cut by 0 bases, the J end by 10 bases, with 16 bases between. The germline V gene has CDR1 DFQATT and CDR2 SNEGSKA (reference sequence). CDR3 DNA sequence: TGCAGTGCTAGAGATCTGAGCCGGTGGGGAGAGCAGTTCTTC. It specifies CSARDLSRWGEQFF.

The chain carries TRBV29-1 and TRBJ2-7, with 7 bases identical to TRBD2. Germline values: CDR1 SQVTM, CDR2 ANQGSEA. The CDR3 consists of 13 residues. J gave up 3 bases and V 4 bases, and 6 bases lay outside the gene matches. CDR3 sequence (DNA): TGCAGCGTTGGCCAGGGAGGGGACTACGAGCAGTACTTC. This encodes CSVGQGGDYEQYF.

The chain recombines TRBV27 with TRBJ2-3; D is possibly TRBD2 (5 bases). Per germline, CDR1 MNHEY and CDR2 SMNVEV (reference sequence). With 1 base removed from V and 4 bases from J, the gap between germline ends came to 9 bases. The CDR3 is 14 amino acids. The CDR3 region has the DNA TGTGCCAGCAGTTTATACGGGAAAGCAGATACGCAGTATTTT. Translated: CASSLYGKADTQYF.

This chain joins TRBV6-1 and TRBJ2-3, with D possibly being TRBD1 or TRBD2 (5 bases each). V dropped 4 bases and J dropped 2 bases, with 16 bases sitting between them. CDR3 size: 16 residues. CDR1 and CDR2 (germline): MNHNS, SASEGT. The CDR3 DNA reads as TGTGCCAGCAGTGTTGGGACCGCATCTTTCACAGATACGCAGTATTTT. The encoded protein is CASSVGTASFTDTQYF.

The chain combines TRBV7-7 with TRBJ2-1; D might be TRBD2 (5 bases). Germline V lookup: CDR1 SSHAT, CDR2 FNYEAQ (reference sequence). Trimming left V 0 bases short and J 7 bases short, with 10 bases between. The CDR3 consists of 14 residues. This CDR3 is CASSLAGESNEQFF. The CDR3 DNA is TGTGCCAGCAGCTTAGCGGGAGAATCGAATGAGCAGTTCTTC.

This rearrangement joins TRBV3-1 to TRBJ2-7; the D gene is possibly TRBD2 (6 bases). Germline V gene data show CDR1 as LGHDT and CDR2 as YNNKEL (reference sequence). The V and J ends lost 1 base and 1 base respectively, with 17 bases between them. The CDR3 consists of 17 residues. CDR3 protein: CASSQVSPSAPSYEQYF. In DNA form, the CDR3 reads TGTGCCAGCAGCCAAGTCTCTCCTAGCGCCCCGTCCTACGAGCAGTACTTC.

In this sample, this clonotype turned up a few times. The chain joins TRBV3-1 to TRBJ2-1, with D uncertain. V was trimmed by 0 bases and J by 12 bases, leaving 9 bases between them. The CDR3 is 12 residues long. The germline V gene encodes CDR1 LGHDT and CDR2 YNNKEL (reference sequence). The CDR3 DNA reads TGTGCCAGCAGCCAAGATCTGGGTGTGCAGTTCTTC. It encodes CASSQDLGVQFF.

The V gene is TRBV29-1, the J gene TRBJ1-4; 7 positions agree with TRBD1. Germline V gene data show CDR1 as SQVTM and CDR2 as ANQGSEA. J was trimmed by 0 bases and V by 6 bases; bases with no gene match: 10. This CDR3 contains 16 residues. CDR3 nucleotides: TGCAGCGTCTCCGCTACAGGGGACCCAACTAATGAAAAACTGTTTTTT. It specifies CSVSATGDPTNEKLFF.

V usage is TRBV12-3 or TRBV12-4 and J usage is TRBJ2-5; TRBD2 matches 7 bases. The CDR3 is made up of 15 amino acids. Trimming removed 5 bases from V and 11 bases from J; junction bases left unmatched: 17. The CDR3 reads CASSGGTNNYNEQYF. CDR3 DNA: TGTGCCAGCAGTGGTGGGACTAACAACTACAATGAGCAGTACTTC.

The V gene is TRBV18, the J gene TRBJ2-1; 16 nucleotides align to TRBD2. The CDR3 runs to 17 residues. Germline CDR1 and CDR2: KGHSH and LQKENI. V shed 4 bases, J shed 4 bases, and the junction held 4 bases outside the gene matches. The CDR3 bases are TGTGCCAGCTCACAAGGGACTAGCGGGAGGGAGTACAATGAGCAGTTCTTC. It codes for CASSQGTSGREYNEQFF.

V gene TRBV7-8 combines with J gene TRBJ2-2; D is unresolved. The length of the CDR3 is 16 residues. The germline V gene encodes CDR1 SGHVS and CDR2 FQNEAQ. V was cut by 1 base and J by 4 bases, with 13 bases left in between. The CDR3 spells CASSLDGLSSTGELFF. The CDR3 DNA sequence: TGTGCCAGCAGCTTAGATGGATTGAGTTCCACCGGGGAGCTGTTTTTT.

Turning to this clonotype: Sequence at one end of the junction differs from germline and may be a read error. The rearrangement uses TRBV4-1 and TRBJ1-2; perhaps TRBD1 as D (6 bases). Germline-derived CDR1 and CDR2 are MGHRA and YSYEKL. The CDR3 is made up of 17 amino acids. As DNA, the CDR3 is TGCGCCAGCAACCAAGAAAAAGGACGACAGGCCGGCGGGGGCTACACCTTC. Translated: CASNQEKGRQAGGGYTF.

V gene TRBV4-1 combines with J gene TRBJ1-2; TRBD1 matches at 8 bases. This CDR3 region has 17 residues. V gave up 0 bases and J gave up 7 bases; unmatched junction bases: 13. Germline V gene lookup returns CDR1 MGHRA and CDR2 YSYEKL. Written as DNA, the CDR3 is TGCGCCAGCAGCCAAGAATGGGACAGGAGCTTATCTGGTGGCTACACCTTC. Amino acids: CASSQEWDRSLSGGYTF.

A note on this clonotype: Sequence at one end of the junction differs from germline and may be a read error. CDR3 nucleotides: TGTGCCGGCAGTTACTCGTTTATCCGGACAGGGGTTCGAGAGACCCAGTACTTC. Translating it yields CAGSYSFIRTGVRETQYF. The chain employs TRBV6-5 and TRBJ2-5; 9 bases are shared with TRBD1. Per germline, CDR1 MNHEY and CDR2 SVGAGI. This CDR3 is 18 amino acids long.

This clonotype has only a few counts. This chain links TRBV29-1 with TRBJ2-1, with 11 positions matching TRBD2. This CDR3 comprises 14 residues. The junction had 5 bases not matched to a gene; V was cut back by 6 bases and J by 4 bases. Germline lookup yields CDR1 SQVTM and CDR2 ANQGSEA. This chain's CDR3 is CSVQTSGEYNEQFF. In DNA, the CDR3 is TGCAGCGTCCAGACTAGCGGGGAATACAATGAGCAGTTCTTC.

The chain links TRBV5-1 to TRBJ2-3; D is perhaps TRBD2 (6 bases). CDR3 length: 18 amino acids. V gave up 0 bases and J gave up 0 bases, with 17 bases separating them. Germline V lookup: CDR1 SGHRS, CDR2 YFSETQ. The CDR3 DNA follows: TGCGCCAGCAGCTTGGGATGGCGGGAAACGACTAGCACAGATACGCAGTATTTT. Translation: CASSLGWRETTSTDTQYF.

CDR3 amino acids: CASSKGGQDVSNEQYF. Here the CDR3 DNA reads TGTGCCAGCAGCAAAGGGGGGCAGGACGTTTCTAACGAGCAGTACTTC. J is TRBJ2-7 and V is TRBV21-1; TRBD1 is taken as the D call from the table, unchecked against the DNA. TRBV21-1 is classified as a pseudogene. The CDR3 is made up of 16 amino acids.

This rearrangement joins TRBV4-2 to TRBJ2-7; no reliable D call. Germline V CDR1 and CDR2: LGHNA, YNFKEQ. V was trimmed by 0 bases and J by 2 bases, leaving 11 bases between them. This CDR3 is 15 amino acids long. The CDR3 region is CASSQETPPTYEQYF. The CDR3 DNA follows: TGTGCCAGCAGCCAAGAGACTCCCCCAACCTACGAGCAGTACTTC.

This clonotype was observed a few times. V is TRBV10-3 and J is TRBJ2-7; 10 positions agree with TRBD2. The J segment lost 5 bases and the V segment lost 8 bases, leaving 12 bases of the junction unmatched. This CDR3 has 15 amino acids. Germline V gene data show CDR1 as ENHRY and CDR2 as SYGVKD. The CDR3 DNA reads TGTGCCATCGTGGAGCGGGAGGGCCAGGCTAACGAGCAGTACTTC. Its translation is CAIVEREGQANEQYF.

This clonotype turned up a few times. V gene TRBV7-6 combines with J gene TRBJ2-7; perhaps TRBD1 as D (6 bases). CDR3 length: 17 residues. Per the germline V gene, CDR1 is SGHVS and CDR2 is FNYEAQ. Trimming shortened V by 8 bases and J by 3 bases, and 26 bases separated the two germline ends. CDR3 amino acids: CASSTDFWGQGVYEQYF. The CDR3 DNA follows: TGTGCCAGCTCTACCGATTTTTGGGGACAAGGAGTCTACGAGCAGTACTTC.

Details on this clonotype: It is likely a read error, because the conserved phenylalanine at the end of the CDR3 is missing. V and J are TRBV25-1 and TRBJ2-7; D remains unclear. Germline V lookup: CDR1 MGHDK, CDR2 SYGVNS. V lost 9 bases to trimming and J lost 2 bases, with 11 bases between them. The CDR3 has 12 amino acids. CDR3 loop: CASAVLPYEQYI. The CDR3 DNA reads as TGTGCCAGTGCAGTACTCCCCTACGAGCAGTACATC.

This chain uses TRBV4-3 with TRBJ2-7; D remains ambiguous. The closer fit of TRBJ2-5 to the DNA end suggests the J call may be wrong. The CDR3 totals 15 residues. CDR1 LGHNA and CDR2 YSLEER come from the germline V gene. DNA for the CDR3: TGCGCCAGCAGCCCCCAAGGCACCGGGTTGGAGACCCAGTACTTC. Its protein is CASSPQGTGLETQYF.

The V and J genes are TRBV12-3 or TRBV12-4 and TRBJ2-7, with 11 bases matching TRBD2. The CDR3 runs to 15 residues. V was pared by 3 bases and J by 10 bases, with 11 bases of the junction left unmatched. CDR3 region: CASSFFLAGGADQYF. The CDR3, as DNA: TGTGCCAGCAGTTTTTTTCTAGCGGGAGGTGCAGACCAGTACTTC.